This T cell receptor beta chain stems from a study of T cells in narcolepsy. Study details: Donors had narcolepsy type 1 or type 2, or were healthy controls.

The method was immunoSEQ multiplex PCR; TCRdb's version includes in-frame clones alone and lacks a portion of them. The sample shows 15,000 or so clones, just under 75% of them seen only once. This sequence was found in a human donor with narcolepsy. The sequencing input was CD45RA- memory CD8+ T cells from PBMCs.

CDR3 coding DNA: TGCGCCAGCAGCTGGAGGGGAGGGATAGCGGGAGGTCGAGAGACCCAGTACTTC. Translated: CASSWRGGIAGGRETQYF. The genes are TRBV5-1 and TRBJ2-5; TRBD2 agrees at 10 bases. After removal of 3 bases from V and 4 bases from J, the junction contained 15 bases not matched to a gene. CDR3 length: 18 amino acids. Germline CDR1 and CDR2: SGHRS and YFSETQ.